The 22 T cell receptor beta chains presented below share a single source sample, sequenced in a study of T cells after posttransplantation cyclophosphamide. TCRdb keeps only in-frame clones here, not all; method: immunoSEQ multiplex PCR. Of 17,000 or so clones listed, around 84% were seen once; the top ten hold around 28%. Methotrexate plus calcineurin inhibitor accompanied controls' myeloablative marrow transplants; sampling was 1 year later. Specimen: PBMCs, collected after allogeneic stem cell transplant with calcineurin inhibitor and methotrexate. All receptors come from a female patient aged 18 to 35 who received an allogeneic stem cell transplant from an unrelated donor, was CMV-positive, and had acute and chronic GVHD. The graft donor may have contributed some T cells.

The chain links TRBV30 to TRBJ2-3; 12 nucleotides align to TRBD1. Germline assignment: CDR1 GTSNPN and CDR2 SVGIG (reference sequence). CDR3 length: 15 amino acids. V gave up 3 bases and J gave up 3 bases; unmatched junction bases: 4. Written as DNA, the CDR3 is TGTGCCTGGAGCGTGGGACAGGGGGCAACAGATACGCAGTATTTT. This translates into CAWSVGQGATDTQYF.

This chain uses TRBV2 with TRBJ2-7, with D hard to call. There are 12 residues in the CDR3. Trimming took off 6 bases at V and 3 bases at J, with 9 bases between the two ends. The germline V gene has CDR1 SNHLY and CDR2 FYNNEI. CDR3 DNA sequence: TGTGCCAGCAGCTTTTCCAGCTACGAGCAGTACTTC. Amino acid sequence: CASSFSSYEQYF.

CDR3 region: CASRFITGNSPLHF. DNA for the CDR3: TGCGCCAGCCGTTTTATTACAGGGAATTCACCCCTCCACTTT. The rearrangement links TRBV4-1 to TRBJ1-6; D perhaps matches TRBD1 (6 bases). Trimming took 8 bases from V and 7 from J, leaving 15 bases between them. Germline CDR1 is MGHRA and CDR2 is YSYEKL. The CDR3 extends over 14 amino acids.

The chain combines TRBV5-4 with TRBJ1-4, with D uncertain. Trimming shortened V by 0 bases and J by 3 bases, and 6 bases separated the two germline ends. The CDR3 has 14 amino acids. Germline V lookup: CDR1 SGHNT, CDR2 YYREEE (reference sequence). CDR3 residues: CASSLGQANEKLFF. The CDR3 DNA is TGTGCCAGCAGCTTGGGGCAGGCTAATGAAAAACTGTTTTTT.

CDR3 sequence: CASSYGQANTGELFF. The CDR3 DNA follows: TGTGCCAGCAGTTACGGGCAGGCCAACACCGGGGAGCTGTTTTTT. V usage is TRBV6-6 and J usage is TRBJ2-2; D is unresolved. CDR1 MNHNY and CDR2 SVGAGI come from the germline V gene (reference sequence). CDR3 length equals 15 residues. The ends were cut back, 2 bases at V and 2 bases at J, with 9 bases in the middle.

The rearrangement links TRBV25-1 to TRBJ1-6; possible D gene TRBD1, 6 bases. V was clipped by 6 bases and J by 7 bases, with 16 bases between them. The CDR3 has 15 residues. CDR1 and CDR2 (germline): MGHDK, SYGVNS. The CDR3 DNA sequence: TGTGCCAGCAGGTCTGAGACAGGATTCAATTCACCCCTCCACTTT. This encodes CASRSETGFNSPLHF.

This rearrangement joins TRBV7-2 to TRBJ2-3; D unclear. Per germline, CDR1 SGHTA and CDR2 FQGNSA. The V and J ends lost 4 bases and 6 bases respectively, with 17 bases between them. This CDR3 has 15 residues. Here the CDR3 reads CASSSSGGLSDTQYF. The CDR3 DNA reads TGTGCCAGCAGCTCGTCTGGCGGATTGTCGGATACGCAGTATTTT.

This sequence joins TRBV28 and TRBJ2-7; 12 nucleotides agree with TRBD2. Germline values: CDR1 MDHEN, CDR2 SYDVKM. The V and J ends lost 6 bases and 4 bases, in that order; junction bases with no gene match: 10. The CDR3 extends over 16 amino acids. The CDR3 spells CASRGSGLAGTYEQYF. The CDR3 region has the DNA TGTGCCAGCAGGGGAAGTGGACTAGCGGGAACATACGAGCAGTACTTC. The full variable domain, completed using reference TRBV28 and TRBJ2-7, is DVKVTQSSRYLVKRTGEKVFLECVQDMDHENMFWYRQDPGLGLRLIYFSYDVKMKEKGDIPEGYSVSREKKERFSLILESASTNQTSMYLCASRGSGLAGTYEQYFGPGTRLTVT.

This clone was recorded only once. The chain combines TRBV27 with TRBJ2-1, with D possibly TRBD1 on 6 matching bases. Germline V gene lookup returns CDR1 MNHEY and CDR2 SMNVEV (reference sequence). Trimming left V 7 bases short and J 2 bases short, with 18 bases between. The CDR3 runs 16 residues. The CDR3: CASTTLGTLTYNEQFF. CDR3 sequence (DNA): TGTGCCAGCACTACACTAGGGACACTAACCTACAATGAGCAGTTCTTC.

The genes are TRBV10-2 and TRBJ2-7; tentative D call: TRBD2 (6 bases). V lost 6 bases to trimming and J lost 3 bases, with 18 bases between them. CDR1 and CDR2 (germline): WSHSY, SAAADI. This CDR3 is built from 15 residues. This chain's CDR3 is CASREGASARYEQYF. The CDR3 DNA reads TGCGCCAGCAGGGAAGGGGCTAGCGCGCGCTACGAGCAGTACTTC.

The chain couples TRBV5-6 to TRBJ2-2, with D tentatively TRBD1 (6 bases). This CDR3 comprises 16 residues. V lost 2 bases, J lost 1 base, and 12 bases lay in between. The germline CDR1 and CDR2 sequences are SGHDT and YYEEEE. CDR3 DNA sequence: TGTGCCAGCAGCTTTCAGGGGATATGGAACACCGGGGAGCTGTTTTTT. This sequence encodes CASSFQGIWNTGELFF.

The chain couples TRBV6-5 to TRBJ2-5; possible D gene TRBD1, 7 bases. TRBJ2-7 explains the end of the DNA better; the J call may be wrong. Germline CDR1 reads MNHEY; CDR2 reads SVGAGI. This CDR3 region has 15 residues. CDR3 loop: CASSYYRQGGYEQYF. Here the CDR3 DNA reads TGTGCCAGCAGTTACTATCGGCAGGGGGGCTACGAGCAGTACTTC.

This chain connects TRBV7-9 to TRBJ2-2; 12 positions agree with TRBD2. The junction had 11 bases not matched to a gene; V was cut back by 6 bases and J by 6 bases. The CDR3 is made up of 17 amino acids. Looked up from germline, CDR1 is SEHNR and CDR2 is FQNEAQ (reference sequence). The CDR3 is CASSLPTSGSTAGELFF. The DNA of the CDR3 is TGTGCCAGCAGTCTCCCGACTAGCGGGAGTACGGCCGGGGAGCTGTTTTTT.

This clone was counted a single time. This chain connects TRBV5-4 to TRBJ2-1; 9 bases are shared with TRBD2. The CDR3 sequence is 16 residues long. Germline V gene lookup returns CDR1 SGHNT and CDR2 YYREEE (reference sequence). V was pared by 3 bases and J by 7 bases, with 11 bases of the junction left unmatched. The CDR3 DNA reads as TGTGCCAGCAGCTCTTCCGGGACTAGCCTCAAAAATGAGCAGTTCTTC. Translated, it gives CASSSSGTSLKNEQFF.

The CDR3 DNA reads as TGTGCCAGCAGCTTAGGACGTGTGACAGAAGAGACCCAGTACTTC. Amino acid sequence: CASSLGRVTEETQYF. The chain uses TRBV7-9 and TRBJ2-5, with D maybe TRBD1 (5 bases). Trimming shortened V by 1 base and J by 3 bases, and 12 bases separated the two germline ends. CDR1 and CDR2 (germline): SEHNR, FQNEAQ (reference sequence). This CDR3 has 15 amino acids.

This chain links TRBV19 with TRBJ2-1, with TRBD2 matching over 9 bases. The CDR3 is made up of 13 amino acids. Per germline, CDR1 LNHDA and CDR2 SQIVND (reference sequence). V shed 5 bases, J shed 9 bases, and the junction held 5 bases outside the gene matches. The CDR3 is CASSSSGISEQFF. The CDR3 DNA reads TGTGCCAGTAGTTCTAGCGGGATCAGTGAGCAGTTCTTC.

Details on this clone: This CDR3 is also generated by other DNA sequences in the sample. V usage is TRBV5-1 and J usage is TRBJ1-4; 8 bases agree with TRBD1. The V gene end was trimmed by 6 bases and the J gene end by 3 bases; junction bases not matched to a gene: 1. The CDR3 runs to 13 residues. Germline V gene lookup returns CDR1 SGHRS and CDR2 YFSETQ. CDR3 amino acids: CASKTGANEKLFF. CDR3 nucleotide sequence: TGCGCCAGCAAGACAGGGGCTAATGAAAAACTGTTTTTT.

This chain connects TRBV7-9 to TRBJ1-5; D is possibly TRBD1 (5 bases). This CDR3 spans 12 amino acids. V was clipped by 3 bases and J by 5 bases, with 5 bases between them. Germline CDR1 SEHNR, CDR2 FQNEAQ (reference sequence). CDR3 in DNA: TGTGCCAGCAGCTTCAGGGATCAGCCCCAGCATTTT. Translated: CASSFRDQPQHF.

The chain joins TRBV5-4 to TRBJ1-1; 7 bases map to TRBD1. Germline-derived CDR1 and CDR2 are SGHNT and YYREEE (reference sequence). V trimming: 0 bases; J trimming: 4 bases; junction bases outside the gene matches: 6. CDR3 length equals 15 residues. The CDR3 loop reads CASSLDRGSTTEAFF. CDR3 sequence (DNA): TGTGCCAGCAGCTTGGACAGGGGATCCACCACTGAAGCTTTCTTT.

The V and J genes are TRBV7-9 and TRBJ2-7; 7 bases align to TRBD1. This CDR3 has 15 amino acids. After removal of 4 bases from V and 0 bases from J, the junction contained 6 bases not matched to a gene. Germline CDR1 SEHNR, CDR2 FQNEAQ (reference sequence). The chain's CDR3 is CASSSDRRSSYEQYF. The CDR3 bases are TGTGCCAGCAGCTCGGACAGGAGGAGCTCCTACGAGCAGTACTTC.

The V and J genes are TRBV2 and TRBJ1-5; 7 bases match TRBD1. The CDR3 contains 15 residues. Germline assignment: CDR1 SNHLY and CDR2 FYNNEI. V shed 8 bases, J shed 2 bases, and the junction held 9 bases outside the gene matches. The CDR3 DNA sequence: TGTGCCAGCCGGGAACAGGGGATGCGCAATCAGCCCCAGCATTTT. As protein: CASREQGMRNQPQHF.

The CDR3 DNA follows: TGTGCCAGCAGCCCTCCCGACAGGGAAAACTATGGCTACACCTTC. It yields the protein CASSPPDRENYGYTF. This chain uses TRBV5-4 with TRBJ1-2, with 7 bases fitting TRBD1. This CDR3 has 15 amino acids. Germline assignment: CDR1 SGHNT and CDR2 YYREEE (reference sequence). The junction had 8 bases not matched to a gene; V was cut back by 4 bases and J by 2 bases.